The 23 T cell receptor beta chains below were found in one sample sequenced in a study of T cells in Graves' hyperthyroidism and ophthalmopathy. There were TCR beta CDR3 regions amplified from RNA transcripts. Primed by the HTBI set, a first-round RT-PCR was run on the TCR CDR3. MiXCR, run by TCRdb on the multiplex PCR reads, gives a single entry per CDR3 protein. The sample consists of roughly 650,000 distinct CDR3 sequences, around 16% of them appearing once. Sequenced sample: blood. Source of these receptors: a woman aged 40 to 50 with Graves' ophthalmopathy.

As concerns this clonotype: This could be a read error, since a much larger clone is one nucleotide away. The genes are TRBV20-1 and TRBJ2-1, with 13 bases fitting TRBD2. The J call may be in error: the DNA end matches TRBJ2-7 better. Germline loops: CDR1 DFQATT, CDR2 SNEGSKA (reference sequence). This CDR3 region has 16 residues. The CDR3 here is CSARVWTSGSLDEQYF. Here the CDR3 DNA reads TGCAGTGCTAGAGTCTGGACTAGCGGGAGTTTGGATGAGCAGTACTTC.

J is TRBJ2-1 and V is TRBV7-6, with no clear D. Germline V lookup: CDR1 SGHVS, CDR2 FNYEAQ. With 5 bases removed from V and 7 bases from J, the gap between germline ends came to 6 bases. This CDR3 is built from 11 residues. CDR3 region: CASSGANEQFF. The CDR3 DNA reads as TGTGCCAGCAGCGGTGCGAATGAGCAGTTCTTC.

The table lists this clonotype with many counts. This chain's CDR3 is CSARVLGQGLNTIYF. Written as DNA, the CDR3 is TGCAGTGCTAGAGTCTTAGGACAGGGTCTGAACACCATATATTTT. V and J are TRBV20-1 and TRBJ1-3; 8 nucleotides align to TRBD1. The length of the CDR3 is 15 residues. Trimming at V came to 1 base and at J to 7 bases, leaving 9 bases not matched to a gene. Per germline, CDR1 DFQATT and CDR2 SNEGSKA (reference sequence).

This clonotype was recorded many times. The chain uses TRBV30 and TRBJ2-2; unclear D gene. This CDR3 spans 10 amino acids. Germline loops: CDR1 GTSNPN, CDR2 SVGIG (reference sequence). V was cut by 5 bases and J by 6 bases, with 4 bases left in between. The CDR3 coding sequence is TGTGCCTGGTCCTCCGGGGAGCTGTTTTTT. It encodes CAWSSGELFF.

This clonotype was seen many times. The chain employs TRBV28 and TRBJ1-5; no reliable D call. The CDR3 is 14 residues long. Germline-derived CDR1 and CDR2 are MDHEN and SYDVKM. V was shortened by 3 bases and J by 2 bases, with 8 bases between the two germline ends. The CDR3: CASSFLDGNQPQHF. The CDR3 bases are TGTGCCAGCAGTTTCTTGGATGGCAATCAGCCCCAGCATTTT.

This clonotype was recorded a few times. J is TRBJ1-6 and V is TRBV20-1; TRBD1 matches at 9 bases. V lost 6 bases to trimming and J lost 10 bases; unmatched junction nucleotides: 13. Germline CDR1 reads DFQATT; CDR2 reads SNEGSKA (reference sequence). The CDR3 runs to 15 residues. For the CDR3, the DNA is TGCAGTGCCCTCAAACAGGGGGCTCTTCAATCACCCCTCCACTTT. Residues: CSALKQGALQSPLHF.

This clonotype was recorded many times. The chain has TRBV19 and TRBJ2-7; 11 bases map to TRBD2. From germline, CDR1 is LNHDA and CDR2 SQIVND (reference sequence). After removal of 5 bases from V and 3 bases from J, the junction contained 6 bases not matched to a gene. The CDR3 is 15 amino acids. The CDR3 spells CASSPGLAADYEQYF. DNA of the CDR3: TGTGCCAGTAGTCCGGGACTAGCGGCAGACTACGAGCAGTACTTC.

This clonotype has ten or more counts. V and J are TRBV20-1 and TRBJ2-7, with D perhaps TRBD2 (6 bases). CDR3 size: 13 residues. Per the germline V gene, CDR1 is DFQATT and CDR2 is SNEGSKA (reference sequence). Deletions cut 4 bases from V and 2 bases from J, with 12 bases between. CDR3 coding DNA: TGCAGTGCTAAACGAGCGGGTCCCTACGAGCAGTACTTC. Protein: CSAKRAGPYEQYF.

This chain uses TRBV29-1 with TRBJ2-7; D may correspond to TRBD1 or TRBD2 (7 bases each). The germline CDR1 and CDR2 sequences are SQVTM and ANQGSEA. The CDR3 extends over 14 amino acids. V gave up 6 bases and J gave up 4 bases, with 19 bases separating them. CDR3 region: CSVGRGRGGYEQYF. CDR3 in DNA: TGCAGCGTAGGACGCGGCAGGGGGGGATACGAGCAGTACTTC.

This clonotype was recorded at least ten times. The chain employs TRBV2 and TRBJ2-1, with TRBD2 identical over 7 bases. This CDR3 is built from 15 residues. Unmatched junction bases numbered 7, after V lost 6 bases and J lost 2 bases. The germline V gene encodes CDR1 SNHLY and CDR2 FYNNEI. DNA of the CDR3: TGTGCCAGCAGCCAAGGGAGGGGCACCTACAATGAGCAGTTCTTC. It codes for CASSQGRGTYNEQFF.

The sample holds a few counts of this clonotype. V and J are TRBV3-1 and TRBJ2-1; no reliable D call. The ends were cut back, 2 bases at V and 9 bases at J, with 8 bases in the middle. Germline V gives CDR1 LGHDT, CDR2 YNNKEL (reference sequence). The CDR3 contains 12 residues. The CDR3 is CASSQLSSEQFF. The CDR3 nucleotides are TGTGCCAGCAGCCAACTTAGTAGTGAGCAGTTCTTC.

The chain recombines TRBV20-1 with TRBJ2-7; D perhaps matches TRBD2 (6 bases). With 0 bases removed from V and 6 bases from J, the gap between germline ends came to 15 bases. CDR3 length equals 14 residues. Per the germline V gene, CDR1 is DFQATT and CDR2 is SNEGSKA (reference sequence). Written as DNA, the CDR3 is TGCAGTGCTAGAGACTACGGGGGATGGGCCGAGCAGTACTTC. Its translation is CSARDYGGWAEQYF.

The sample holds a few counts of this clonotype. The rearrangement joins TRBV19 to TRBJ1-4; possible D gene TRBD1, 5 bases. Looked up from germline, CDR1 is LNHDA and CDR2 is SQIVND (reference sequence). Trimming took 5 bases from V and 8 from J, leaving 18 bases between them. CDR3 size: 15 residues. The CDR3 nucleotides are TGTGCCAGTAGTCCCGCGACAGCAACGGACGAAAAACTGTTTTTT. The encoded protein is CASSPATATDEKLFF. The whole variable domain, filled in from reference TRBV19 and TRBJ1-4, reads DGGITQSPKYLFRKEGQNVTLSCEQNLNHDAMYWYRQDPGQGLRLIYYSQIVNDFQKGDIAEGYSVSREKKESFPLTVTSAQKNPTAFYLCASSPATATDEKLFFGSGTQLSVL.

About this clonotype itself: One end of the junction fails to match germline, which may point to a read error. This rearrangement joins TRBV2 to TRBJ2-1, with 11 bases fitting TRBD1. In germline, CDR1 is SNHLY, CDR2 FYNNEI. The CDR3 covers 15 residues. CDR3 sequence (DNA): TGCGCCAGCACCCCCGGGACAGGGGGTTCGGGTGAGCAGTTCTTC. Protein: CASTPGTGGSGEQFF.

The table lists this clonotype with many counts. The chain carries TRBV6-1 and TRBJ2-3; TRBD1 matches 9 bases. J was trimmed by 3 bases and V by 6 bases; bases with no gene match: 7. The CDR3 runs 15 residues. Per germline, CDR1 MNHNS and CDR2 SASEGT. The CDR3 DNA reads TGTGCCAGCAGCGGACAGGGGACACCAACAGATACGCAGTATTTT. Amino acid sequence: CASSGQGTPTDTQYF.

This clonotype was seen many times. The rearrangement uses TRBV3-1 and TRBJ2-7; D remains ambiguous. Germline assignment: CDR1 LGHDT and CDR2 YNNKEL (reference sequence). V shed 4 bases and J shed 6 bases, with 16 bases lying between them. The CDR3 spans 14 residues. The chain's CDR3 is CASSPMGSRSEQYF. CDR3 nucleotides: TGTGCCAGCAGCCCCATGGGCTCTCGAAGCGAGCAGTACTTC.

CDR3 protein: CASSEAGLPNTEAFF. CDR3 coding DNA: TGTGCCAGCAGTGAAGCGGGACTCCCGAACACTGAAGCTTTCTTT. The chain links TRBV6-1 to TRBJ1-1, with D tentatively TRBD1 (5 bases). The CDR3 spans 15 residues. With 0 bases removed from V and 1 base from J, the gap between germline ends came to 9 bases. Germline V gene data show CDR1 as MNHNS and CDR2 as SASEGT.

This clonotype was seen a few times. The chain is built from TRBV18 and TRBJ2-5; the D gene is possibly TRBD2 (6 bases). Germline V gene data show CDR1 as KGHSH and CDR2 as LQKENI. V lost 6 bases to trimming and J lost 4 bases, with 15 bases between them. The length of the CDR3 is 14 residues. In DNA form, the CDR3 reads TGTGCCAGCTCTTTTTCGGGAGAGCGAGAGACCCAGTACTTC. Translated: CASSFSGERETQYF.

The sample holds a few counts of this clonotype. J is TRBJ2-5 and V is TRBV6-1, with TRBD1 identical over 12 bases. The germline gives CDR1 MNHNS, CDR2 SASEGT. V shed 6 bases, J shed 5 bases, and the junction held 10 bases outside the gene matches. The CDR3 runs 16 residues. The chain's CDR3 is CASSSEGTGGGETQYF. CDR3 bases: TGTGCCAGCAGCTCCGAGGGGACAGGGGGCGGGGAGACCCAGTACTTC.

The chain combines TRBV12-3 or TRBV12-4 with TRBJ2-6, with D possibly TRBD2 on 6 matching bases. V lost 0 bases to trimming and J lost 13 bases, with 16 bases between them. CDR3 length equals 15 residues. DNA of the CDR3: TGTGCCAGCAGTTTAGCGCGGGGCAGATCCGTTGTCCTGACTTTC. This gives the protein CASSLARGRSVVLTF.

This clonotype was found a few times. CDR3 amino acids: CASPKDRGGDTEAFF. The CDR3 DNA sequence: TGCGCCAGCCCAAAGGACAGGGGGGGGGACACTGAAGCTTTCTTT. The gene calls are TRBV10-1 and TRBJ1-1; 10 nucleotides align to TRBD1. The CDR3 has 15 residues. CDR1 WNHNN and CDR2 SYGVQD come from the germline V gene (reference sequence). The V and J ends lost 8 bases and 3 bases, in that order; junction bases with no gene match: 9.

In the case of this clonotype: The DNA is omitted, as the CDR3 cannot be located on it reliably, and the CDR3 follows TCRdb's listing. The chain employs TRBV5-1 and TRBJ1-5; TRBD1 reflects the table's D call only, with no check against the DNA. The CDR3 totals 20 residues, both ends included. Per the germline V gene, CDR1 is SGHRS and CDR2 is YFSETQ. This chain's CDR3 is CASSFYICSAREAGNQPQHF.

This clonotype was seen a handful of times. The chain is built from TRBV5-1 and TRBJ1-2; TRBD1 is a possible D gene (5 bases). The ends were cut back, 1 base at V and 1 base at J, with 11 bases in the middle. Germline-derived CDR1 and CDR2 are SGHRS and YFSETQ. The length of the CDR3 is 15 residues. The CDR3 nucleotides read TGCGCCAGCAGCTTGAGTGGAGGGGTTAACTATGGCTACACCTTC. This sequence encodes CASSLSGGVNYGYTF.